What follows are 27 T cell receptor beta chains derived from one specimen sequenced in a study of cytomegalovirus exposure and HLA in healthy donors. Primers for the PCR totalled 60 Vbeta and 13 Jbeta. Data came from immunoSEQ multiplex PCR; TCRdb stores just in-frame clones and leaves some out. In total, the table holds about 70,000 clones. Source material: PBMCs. Receptor source: a female donor in good health and CMV-seropositive.

The chain is built from TRBV9 and TRBJ2-1, with D possibly TRBD1 on 5 matching bases. The germline V gene has CDR1 SGDLS and CDR2 YYNGEE. This CDR3 contains 14 residues. V was trimmed by 3 bases and J by 5 bases, leaving 12 bases between them. CDR3 in DNA: TGTGCCAGCAGCGAGGCAGGGATACACAATGAGCAGTTCTTC. This translates into CASSEAGIHNEQFF.

The chain links TRBV7-9 to TRBJ2-2; D unresolved. This CDR3 has 12 amino acids. The V end lost 1 base, the J end lost 8 bases, and 5 bases lay between the germline ends. Germline V gene data show CDR1 as SEHNR and CDR2 as FQNEAQ (reference sequence). The CDR3 nucleotides are TGTGCCAGCAGCTTAGAAGAGGGGGAGCTGTTTTTT. Protein: CASSLEEGELFF.

V is TRBV4-2 and J is TRBJ1-6; no clear D gene. Germline loops: CDR1 LGHNA, CDR2 YNFKEQ. V was pared by 0 bases and J by 0 bases, with 9 bases between. The CDR3 spans 17 residues. CDR3 coding DNA: TGTGCCAGCAGCCAAGATTCCCGGAGCTCCTATAATTCACCCCTCCACTTT. Its protein product is CASSQDSRSSYNSPLHF.

This sequence joins TRBV6-1 and TRBJ1-1; 8 nucleotides agree with TRBD1. Trimming removed 7 bases from V and 1 base from J; junction bases left unmatched: 5. From germline, CDR1 is MNHNS and CDR2 SASEGT. There are 14 residues in the CDR3. The CDR3 bases are TGTGCCAGCACCTACGACAGGGGGAACACTGAAGCTTTCTTT. It specifies CASTYDRGNTEAFF.

V and J are TRBV29-1 and TRBJ2-7; possible D gene TRBD1, 5 bases. Germline V gene data show CDR1 as SQVTM and CDR2 as ANQGSEA. The CDR3 covers 13 residues. V was trimmed by 3 bases and J by 2 bases, leaving 11 bases between them. CDR3 coding DNA: TGCAGCGTTGAGTGGGGCGAACCCTACGAGCAGTACTTC. Translation: CSVEWGEPYEQYF.

This chain links TRBV20-1 with TRBJ2-7; unclear D gene. The CDR3 extends over 10 amino acids. Germline CDR1 is DFQATT and CDR2 is SNEGSKA (reference sequence). Trimming took 5 bases from V and 4 from J, leaving 6 bases between them. The CDR3 DNA reads as TGCAGTGCTGCTAAATACGAGCAGTACTTC. This gives the protein CSAAKYEQYF.

As concerns this clone: Other nucleotide sequences in the sample specify the same CDR3. The rearrangement links TRBV4-3 to TRBJ1-4, with D perhaps matching TRBD1 (5 bases). Germline V gene lookup returns CDR1 LGHNA and CDR2 YSLEER. The CDR3 contains 14 residues. V dropped 0 bases and J dropped 5 bases, with 7 bases sitting between them. For the CDR3, the DNA is TGCGCCAGCAGCCAAGACAGGGCAAATGAAAAACTGTTTTTT. It translates to CASSQDRANEKLFF.

The chain uses TRBV2 and TRBJ1-2; D uncertain. This CDR3 comprises 12 residues. The germline CDR1 and CDR2 sequences are SNHLY and FYNNEI. Trimming took 6 bases from V and 8 from J, leaving 13 bases between them. CDR3 loop: CASSYLPGGYTF. CDR3 nucleotide sequence: TGTGCCAGCAGCTATCTCCCGGGAGGCTACACCTTC.

The V and J genes are TRBV4-3 and TRBJ1-2; 7 bases line up with TRBD1. The CDR3 is 15 residues long. Germline CDR1 LGHNA, CDR2 YSLEER. The trim removed 3 bases at V and 8 bases at J, leaving 12 bases unmatched. Here the CDR3 DNA reads TGCGCCAGCAGCCAGGACCAACAGGGGCCTATCGGCTACACCTTC. Translating it yields CASSQDQQGPIGYTF.

The gene calls are TRBV27 and TRBJ2-5; 10 bases agree with TRBD1. V dropped 4 bases and J dropped 1; count of bases not matched to a gene: 3. Germline CDR1 reads MNHEY; CDR2 reads SMNVEV (reference sequence). This CDR3 has 15 amino acids. The CDR3 loop is CASSYWDRGQETQYF. CDR3 nucleotide sequence: TGTGCCAGCAGTTATTGGGACAGGGGCCAAGAGACCCAGTACTTC.

The chain joins TRBV4-3 to TRBJ2-2, with a possible D match to TRBD2 (6 bases). Germline V gives CDR1 LGHNA, CDR2 YSLEER. This CDR3 is 14 amino acids long. Trimming shortened V by 1 base and J by 6 bases, and 9 bases separated the two germline ends. The CDR3 nucleotides are TGCGCCAGCAGCCAAGTTAAGCGGGCCGGGGAGCTGTTTTTT. Amino acids: CASSQVKRAGELFF.

This chain connects TRBV30 to TRBJ2-1; tentatively, D is TRBD1 (5 bases). CDR3 length: 17 residues. Trimming stripped 4 bases from V and 5 bases from J, with 24 bases between. Germline V CDR1 and CDR2: GTSNPN, SVGIG (reference sequence). CDR3 sequence: CAWTRLGPAQGDNEQFF. For the CDR3, the DNA is TGTGCCTGGACTAGATTAGGACCAGCTCAAGGGGACAATGAGCAGTTCTTC.

V usage is TRBV27 and J usage is TRBJ1-2; the match to TRBD1 covers 7 bases. The V and J ends lost 2 bases and 4 bases, in that order; junction bases with no gene match: 7. Germline CDR1 MNHEY, CDR2 SMNVEV (reference sequence). The CDR3 sequence is 15 residues long. For the CDR3, the DNA is TGTGCCAGCAGTTTAAGTATCAGACAGGGCTATGGCTACACCTTC. Its protein product is CASSLSIRQGYGYTF.

The chain carries TRBV2 and TRBJ2-7; TRBD2 matches 11 bases. Germline-derived CDR1 and CDR2 are SNHLY and FYNNEI. The V segment lost 4 bases and the J segment 2 bases; nucleotides outside the gene matches: 7. This CDR3 has 16 residues. CDR3 sequence: CASSARGLAETYEQYF. The CDR3 DNA sequence: TGTGCCAGCAGTGCCCGGGGACTAGCGGAGACCTACGAGCAGTACTTC.

V usage is TRBV6-1 and J usage is TRBJ1-2; 8 bases line up with TRBD1. V trimming: 2 bases; J trimming: 5 bases; junction bases outside the gene matches: 7. Germline-derived CDR1 and CDR2 are MNHNS and SASEGT. The CDR3 is 15 amino acids. The CDR3 bases are TGTGCCAGCAGTGAACCCGACAGGGGTAGTTATGGCTACACCTTC. This codes for CASSEPDRGSYGYTF.

The chain combines TRBV27 with TRBJ2-2; 7 nucleotides line up with TRBD1. The CDR3 is 16 amino acids. V shed 2 bases and J 4 bases; nucleotides not matched to a gene: 7. Germline V gives CDR1 MNHEY, CDR2 SMNVEV (reference sequence). The DNA for the CDR3 is TGTGCCAGCAGTTTAGAAGGGGGCCGGATCACCGGGGAGCTGTTTTTT. Translated: CASSLEGGRITGELFF.

V gene TRBV4-1 combines with J gene TRBJ2-7; 8 nucleotides line up with TRBD1. CDR1 and CDR2 (germline): MGHRA, YSYEKL. The CDR3 runs 14 residues. Unmatched junction bases numbered 1, after V lost 0 bases and J lost 3 bases. The CDR3 DNA reads as TGCGCCAGCAGCCAAGAGACAGGGGTCTACGAGCAGTACTTC. This gives the protein CASSQETGVYEQYF.

This chain connects TRBV4-1 to TRBJ2-2, with 10 bases identical to TRBD2. V lost 2 bases to trimming and J lost 6 bases; unmatched junction nucleotides: 6. The V gene's germline CDR1 is MGHRA and CDR2 YSYEKL. There are 16 residues in the CDR3. In DNA form, the CDR3 reads TGCGCCAGCAGCCAATTCCAGCGGGGGGGCTCCGGGGAGCTGTTTTTT. Translation gives CASSQFQRGGSGELFF.

The chain uses TRBV4-3 and TRBJ2-3, with TRBD1 as a possible D gene (5 bases). This CDR3 region has 16 residues. The V end was cut by 5 bases, the J end by 9 bases, with 24 bases between. Per the germline V gene, CDR1 is LGHNA and CDR2 is YSLEER. CDR3 sequence: CASSFGAPTDAGTQYF. The CDR3 bases are TGCGCCAGCAGCTTTGGGGCGCCGACAGACGCCGGGACGCAGTATTTT.

As for this clone: Germline and junction disagree at one end, which may indicate a read error. This chain uses TRBV7-3 with TRBJ2-1; tentatively, D is TRBD1 (6 bases). The germline CDR1 and CDR2 sequences are SGHTA and FQGTGA. The CDR3 covers 14 residues. The CDR3, as DNA: TGTGCCAGCAGCCTAACACAGGGCCACAATGAGCAGTTCTTC. Translated: CASSLTQGHNEQFF.

In the case of this clone: Other nucleotide sequences in the sample specify the same CDR3. The genes are TRBV6-5 and TRBJ1-2; possible D gene TRBD1, 5 bases. The CDR3 has 14 residues. V was trimmed by 0 bases and J by 4 bases, leaving 9 bases between them. The V gene's germline CDR1 is MNHEY and CDR2 SVGAGI. The CDR3 sequence: CASSYSTGGYGYTF. The CDR3 DNA reads TGTGCCAGCAGTTACTCGACGGGGGGCTATGGCTACACCTTC.

V usage is TRBV6-5 and J usage is TRBJ1-6; 9 bases map to TRBD1. Germline CDR1 is MNHEY and CDR2 is SVGAGI. V lost 7 bases, J lost 9 bases, and 7 bases stayed unmatched. The CDR3 sequence is 14 residues long. The CDR3 sequence is CASTPGTGSSPLHF. As DNA, the CDR3 is TGTGCCAGCACTCCCGGGACAGGGAGTTCACCCCTCCACTTT.

The rearrangement uses TRBV7-9 and TRBJ1-2; 10 nucleotides line up with TRBD1. The junction had 4 bases not matched to a gene; V was cut back by 5 bases and J by 4 bases. CDR3 length: 14 amino acids. Germline-derived CDR1 and CDR2 are SEHNR and FQNEAQ (reference sequence). The CDR3 DNA follows: TGTGCCAGCAGCACCGGGACAGGGGTCTATGGCTACACCTTC. Translating gives CASSTGTGVYGYTF.

The chain is built from TRBV6-5 and TRBJ2-7; the D gene is possibly TRBD2 (6 bases). Germline V gives CDR1 MNHEY, CDR2 SVGAGI. V lost 2 bases and J 3 bases, leaving 14 bases between the germline ends. This CDR3 is built from 15 residues. CDR3: CASSYGTGGGYEQYF. The CDR3 DNA is TGTGCCAGCAGTTACGGGACCGGGGGAGGCTACGAGCAGTACTTC.

The rearrangement links TRBV18 to TRBJ1-4, with D unresolved. V lost 0 bases and J 8 bases, leaving 13 bases between the germline ends. CDR3 length: 15 residues. CDR1 KGHSH and CDR2 LQKENI come from the germline V gene. The CDR3 nucleotides are TGTGCCAGCTCACCACCTTCGTCCGCCGAGGAAAAACTGTTTTTT. Encoded protein: CASSPPSSAEEKLFF.

J is TRBJ2-1 and V is TRBV6-1; D is possibly TRBD1 (6 bases). This CDR3 has 11 amino acids. Germline lookup yields CDR1 MNHNS and CDR2 SASEGT. Trimming removed 1 base from V and 12 bases from J, with 7 bases in between. CDR3 DNA: TGTGCCAGCAGTGAAGGAGGGGGGCAGTTCTTC. Its protein is CASSEGGGQFF.

The rearrangement links TRBV4-1 to TRBJ2-7, with 12 nucleotides matching TRBD2. CDR1 and CDR2 (germline): MGHRA, YSYEKL. The ends lost 1 base at V and 0 bases at J; junction bases unmatched: 1. This CDR3 is built from 16 residues. The CDR3 nucleotides read TGCGCCAGCAGCCAAGTACTAGCGGGAGGCTCCTACGAGCAGTACTTC. This sequence encodes CASSQVLAGGSYEQYF.